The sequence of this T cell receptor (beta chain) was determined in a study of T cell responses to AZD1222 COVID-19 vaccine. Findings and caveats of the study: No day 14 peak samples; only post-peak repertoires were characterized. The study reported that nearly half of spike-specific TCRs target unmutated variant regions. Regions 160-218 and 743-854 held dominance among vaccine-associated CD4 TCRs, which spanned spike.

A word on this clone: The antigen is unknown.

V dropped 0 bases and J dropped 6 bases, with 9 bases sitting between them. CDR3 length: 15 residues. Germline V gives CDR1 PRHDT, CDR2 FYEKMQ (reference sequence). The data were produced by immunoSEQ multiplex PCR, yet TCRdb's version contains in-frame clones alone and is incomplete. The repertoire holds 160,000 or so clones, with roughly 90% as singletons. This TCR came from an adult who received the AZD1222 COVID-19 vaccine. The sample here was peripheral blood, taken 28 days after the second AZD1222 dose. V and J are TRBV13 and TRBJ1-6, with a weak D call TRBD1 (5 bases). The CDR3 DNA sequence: TGTGCCAGCAGCTTAGGCGGGGCTTCTAATTCACCCCTCCACTTT. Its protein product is CASSLGGASNSPLHF.